This record concerns one T cell receptor beta chain sequence. In germline, CDR1 is LGHDT, CDR2 YNNKEL (reference sequence). V was shortened by 3 bases and J by 0 bases, with 8 bases between the two germline ends. This CDR3 is 14 amino acids long. These data belong to a study of T-cell reconstitution after alpha-beta-depleted transplantation in children. Using unique molecular identifiers, the investigators prepared the TCRbeta library. One entry per CDR3 protein results from TCRdb running MiXCR on the PCR reads. The table has 900,000 or so distinct CDR3 sequences, roughly 15% seen once. Source: PBMCs, mostly from graft donor cells, taken 360 days after TCRalphabeta/CD19-depleted stem cell transplant. This clonotype was sampled from a male patient younger than 18 who had a stem cell transplant for acute lymphoblastic leukemia, so the T cells may come from the graft donor. The genes are TRBV3-1 and TRBJ2-5; D is perhaps TRBD2 (6 bases). CDR3 bases: TGTGCCAGCAGCCATAGGACTAACCAAGAGACCCAGTACTTC. The encoded protein is CASSHRTNQETQYF.